The 10 T cell receptor beta chains in this list originate from one sample, sequenced in a study of T-cell reconstitution after alpha-beta-depleted transplantation in children. The library targeted TCRbeta and was prepared with unique molecular identifiers. TCRdb passed the PCR reads through MiXCR, listing each CDR3 protein once. The table shows hundreds of thousands of distinct CDR3 sequences, with approximately 12% occurring only once. The material sequenced was PBMCs, mostly from graft donor cells, taken 360 days after TCRalphabeta/CD19-depleted stem cell transplant. These receptor sequences come from a male patient younger than 18 who had a stem cell transplant for acute myeloid leukemia, so the T cells may come from the graft donor.

The chain links TRBV7-2 to TRBJ2-7; 14 bases are a match to TRBD2. V dropped 3 bases and J dropped 4; count of bases not matched to a gene: 5. CDR3 length: 16 residues. Germline CDR1 is SGHTA and CDR2 is FQGNSA. The CDR3, as DNA: TGTGCCAGCAGCTTGGGGACTAGCGGGAGCGGATACGAGCAGTACTTC. Amino acids: CASSLGTSGSGYEQYF.

The J gene is TRBJ2-1, the V gene TRBV18, with TRBD2 matching over 14 bases. The CDR3 is made up of 20 amino acids. Trimming took 0 bases from V and 7 from J; bases not matched to a gene: 14. The germline CDR1 and CDR2 sequences are KGHSH and LQKENI. The CDR3 DNA reads TGTGCCAGCTCACCACCGGTAGGACTAGCGGGAGGCCAGATCTCAAATGAGCAGTTCTTC. Translating it yields CASSPPVGLAGGQISNEQFF.

This clonotype has at least ten counts. This rearrangement joins TRBV5-4 to TRBJ2-1; 12 bases are shared with TRBD2. The V segment lost 4 bases and the J segment 8 bases; nucleotides outside the gene matches: 10. CDR3 length: 16 amino acids. The V gene's germline CDR1 is SGHNT and CDR2 YYREEE (reference sequence). The chain's CDR3 is CASSPPLAGGIDEQFF. The CDR3 region has the DNA TGTGCCAGCAGCCCCCCCCTAGCGGGAGGGATTGATGAGCAGTTCTTC.

There are many counts of this clonotype. The chain uses TRBV20-1 and TRBJ2-1; D is possibly TRBD1 (5 bases). V lost 6 bases, J lost 5 bases, and 5 bases lay in between. The CDR3 is 10 residues long. CDR1 is DFQATT, CDR2 SNEGSKA, per germline (reference sequence). CDR3 sequence reads: CSARDNEQFF. In DNA, the CDR3 is TGCAGTGCCAGGGACAATGAGCAGTTCTTC.

The chain couples TRBV4-3 to TRBJ2-3, with 8 bases aligning to TRBD1. Looked up from germline, CDR1 is LGHNA and CDR2 is YSLEER. The V and J ends lost 4 bases and 0 bases, in that order; junction bases with no gene match: 3. The CDR3 consists of 15 residues. The CDR3 loop reads CASSRGQASTDTQYF. The CDR3 region has the DNA TGCGCCAGCAGCCGGGGACAGGCGAGCACAGATACGCAGTATTTT.

This clonotype occurred a few times. The chain is built from TRBV2 and TRBJ2-3; 14 nucleotides match TRBD2. Per the germline V gene, CDR1 is SNHLY and CDR2 is FYNNEI. V shed 4 bases and J 8 bases; nucleotides not matched to a gene: 8. The CDR3 is 16 residues long. CDR3 residues: CASSGQGLAGVGTQYF. The CDR3 nucleotides read TGTGCCAGCAGTGGGCAGGGACTAGCGGGAGTAGGTACGCAGTATTTT.

On this clonotype itself: This may arise from a read error, as a much more abundant clone is one base away. The V gene is TRBV4-3, the J gene TRBJ2-1; D gene ambiguous. The CDR3 sequence is 15 residues long. The germline gives CDR1 LGHNA, CDR2 YSLEER. CDR3 bases: TGCGCCAGCAACCAAGTTGGCGGAATCTACAATGAGCAGTTCTTC. The encoded protein is CASNQVGGIYNEQFF.

This clonotype was seen a few times. The chain uses TRBV19 and TRBJ2-1, with 7 bases aligning to TRBD2. The ends lost 2 bases at V and 8 bases at J; junction bases unmatched: 6. Germline V gene lookup returns CDR1 LNHDA and CDR2 SQIVND (reference sequence). The CDR3 extends over 14 amino acids. The CDR3 sequence is CASSIWLAAYEQFF. CDR3 sequence (DNA): TGTGCCAGTAGTATATGGCTAGCGGCTTATGAGCAGTTCTTC.

This clonotype came up a few times. Mismatch with germline at one junction end may stem from a read error. This chain uses TRBV20-1 with TRBJ2-3, with no clear D. CDR1 and CDR2 (germline): DFQATT, SNEGSKA (reference sequence). The CDR3 contains 14 residues. CDR3 coding DNA: TGCAGTGCTAGTCCGGTCAGGATCACATATACGCAGTATTTT. Residues: CSASPVRITYTQYF.

This clonotype was counted many times. The rearrangement joins TRBV7-2 to TRBJ2-7, with 9 nucleotides matching TRBD2. The CDR3 spans 16 residues. CDR1 is SGHTA and CDR2 is FQGNSA in the germline V gene. V trimming: 4 bases; J trimming: 5 bases; junction bases outside the gene matches: 12. CDR3: CASSSLVAGGLNEQYF. The CDR3 DNA reads TGTGCCAGCAGCTCCCTTGTCGCGGGAGGGCTTAACGAGCAGTACTTC.